This entry features one T cell receptor beta chain sequence. Its antigen is not known. Unsorted PBMC replicate PCRs drew on roughly 280 ng DNA, representing some 32,000 T cell genomes. Profiled with immunoSEQ multiplex PCR; TCRdb holds only in-frame clones, not every one. Found here are some 470,000 clones, around 80% of them singletons; the top ten hold roughly 13%. These data come from a study of shared clonotypes between healthy human individuals. Notes on the study in general: Limited genetic and exposure-history diversity came from having few donors. Clonotype sharing among donors likely depends on sequencing depth.

The donors, healthy adults who were HIV-negative, had experienced no recent acute infections or vaccinations. There are 18 residues in the CDR3. Trimming shortened V by 0 bases and J by 4 bases, and 21 bases separated the two germline ends. CDR1 is KGHSH and CDR2 is LQKENI in the germline V gene. Specimen: PBMCs. The receptor was isolated from a woman between 35 and 50 years old in good health. Some clones in this sample may be carry-over from other donors' samples. The chain recombines TRBV18 with TRBJ2-5, with D tentatively TRBD2 (5 bases). The CDR3 loop reads CASSPPPGLSRVLETQYF. CDR3 in DNA: TGTGCCAGCTCACCACCGCCGGGTCTCTCGAGGGTACTAGAGACCCAGTACTTC.